The clone carrying this TCR beta chain was detected once. Cohort assignment relied on participant-reported clinical history. The study counted Cohort 3 donors as recovered given two negative PCRs, clearance, or symptom resolution. The data are from a study of blood T cell repertoires in COVID-19. Study-wide background: The origin of the acute and convalescent COVID-19 samples was the United States, Italy and Spain.

This CDR3 region has 15 residues. CDR1 and CDR2 from the germline V gene are SGHRS and YFSETQ. V was pared by 0 bases and J by 5 bases, with 11 bases between. Authors' methods: Cell counts per sample came from amplifying reference gene primers. Assay: immunoSEQ multiplex PCR; the TCRdb copy retains only in-frame clones and omits some. The V and J calls and clone size are taken from that table; D and trimming were inferred from the DNA. The table records around 310,000 clones, roughly 89% of them present only once. This sequence was found in a woman in her twenties or thirties who had recovered from COVID-19. The chain uses TRBV5-1 and TRBJ1-4; tentatively, D is TRBD1 (6 bases). The material sequenced was PBMCs or T cells enriched from blood (not recorded which). In DNA form, the CDR3 reads TGCGCCAGCAGCTTGGTTGGCGACAGGAATGAAAAACTGTTTTTT. It specifies CASSLVGDRNEKLFF.